The 18 T cell receptor beta chains reported below all come from one sample, sequenced in a study of cytomegalovirus exposure and HLA in healthy donors. Primers: 60 Vbeta forward and 13 Jbeta reverse. TCRdb's copy holds only in-frame clones and misses some; the assay was immunoSEQ multiplex PCR. The sample lists 230,000 or so clones, about nine tenths occurring once. Sample: PBMCs. The origin of the receptors is a girl aged 2 to 9 in good health and CMV-seronegative.

CDR3 in amino acids: CASAVTSYNEQFF. CDR3 DNA: TGTGCCAGCGCAGTTACCTCCTACAATGAGCAGTTCTTC. This chain connects TRBV28 to TRBJ2-1; D is unresolved. Germline lookup yields CDR1 MDHEN and CDR2 SYDVKM. V was clipped by 8 bases and J by 0 bases, with 8 bases between them. The CDR3 is made up of 13 amino acids.

The chain recombines TRBV25-1 with TRBJ2-5; D is unclear. The assigned J gene may be wrong: the sequence end matches TRBJ2-7 better. Germline CDR1 and CDR2: MGHDK and SYGVNS. The CDR3 totals 12 residues. CDR3: CASSETSYEQYF. The CDR3 DNA reads TGTGCCAGCAGTGAAACTTCCTACGAGCAGTACTTC.

The chain recombines TRBV18 with TRBJ1-4; 9 nucleotides agree with TRBD1. Germline lookup yields CDR1 KGHSH and CDR2 LQKENI. The CDR3 runs to 16 residues. The trim removed 3 bases at V and 3 bases at J, leaving 5 bases unmatched. The CDR3 nucleotides are TGTGCCAGCTCACCGGGACAGGGCTCACCTAATGAAAAACTGTTTTTT. It yields the protein CASSPGQGSPNEKLFF.

This chain joins TRBV4-2 and TRBJ2-1; 7 bases line up with TRBD2. The CDR3 length is 15 residues. The J segment lost 7 bases and the V segment lost 4 bases, leaving 10 bases of the junction unmatched. In germline, CDR1 is LGHNA, CDR2 YNFKEQ. The CDR3 DNA follows: TGTGCCAGCAGCCCTCGGACTAGTTCGGTAAATGAGCAGTTCTTC. Encoded protein: CASSPRTSSVNEQFF.

This clone appeared once. This chain connects TRBV19 to TRBJ2-3, with 10 positions matching TRBD2. CDR3 size: 15 residues. Trimming took 3 bases from V and 9 from J; bases not matched to a gene: 9. Germline values: CDR1 LNHDA, CDR2 SQIVND (reference sequence). The chain's CDR3 is CASSMEASGSRTQYF. The CDR3 bases are TGTGCCAGTAGTATGGAGGCTAGCGGGAGTCGAACGCAGTATTTT.

This chain uses TRBV5-4 with TRBJ2-7; 14 positions agree with TRBD2. V was pared by 4 bases and J by 8 bases, with 5 bases of the junction left unmatched. There are 14 residues in the CDR3. Per germline, CDR1 SGHNT and CDR2 YYREEE (reference sequence). As DNA, the CDR3 is TGTGCCAGCAGCCCCGGGACTAGCGGGAGTCAGCAGTACTTC. Translation: CASSPGTSGSQQYF.

The rearrangement uses TRBV7-2 and TRBJ2-3; the D is unclear. The CDR3 has 15 amino acids. V was shortened by 4 bases and J by 2 bases, with 13 bases between the two germline ends. Germline CDR1 SGHTA, CDR2 FQGNSA. The CDR3 nucleotides read TGTGCCAGCAGCTCTCTCGCTAGATTCACAGATACGCAGTATTTT. Translation: CASSSLARFTDTQYF.

The CDR3 DNA sequence: TGTGCCAGCAGGGGACTCTACGAGCAGTACTTC. Its translation is CASRGLYEQYF. V gene TRBV2 combines with J gene TRBJ2-7, with a possible D match to TRBD2 (6 bases). V lost 6 bases, J lost 3 bases, and 6 bases lay in between. The germline gives CDR1 SNHLY, CDR2 FYNNEI. The length of the CDR3 is 11 residues. Complete variable domain (other parts from reference TRBV2 and TRBJ2-7): EPEVTQTPSHQVTQMGQEVILRCVPISNHLYFYWYRQILGQKVEFLVSFYNNEISEKSEIFDDQFSVERPDGSNFTLKIRSTKLEDSAMYFCASRGLYEQYFGPGTRLTVT.

V usage is TRBV7-2 and J usage is TRBJ2-7; a possible D gene is TRBD2 (5 bases). V shed 3 bases and J shed 3 bases, with 9 bases lying between them. The V gene's germline CDR1 is SGHTA and CDR2 FQGNSA. CDR3 length equals 13 residues. Here the CDR3 DNA reads TGTGCCAGCAGCTTCGACGAGGGCTACGAGCAGTACTTC. The encoded protein is CASSFDEGYEQYF.

This clone was picked up one time. The V gene is TRBV7-9, the J gene TRBJ1-2; D may be TRBD1 (6 bases). This CDR3 is built from 15 residues. V lost 1 base and J lost 0, with 9 bases in between. Germline-derived CDR1 and CDR2 are SEHNR and FQNEAQ (reference sequence). The CDR3 spells CASSLGGQPNYGYTF. In nucleotides, the CDR3 is TGTGCCAGCAGCTTAGGGGGACAACCTAACTATGGCTACACCTTC.

CDR3 sequence reads: CASSPQWTVSYEQYF. DNA for the CDR3: TGTGCCAGTAGTCCCCAATGGACAGTGTCCTACGAGCAGTACTTC. V and J are TRBV19 and TRBJ2-7; D might be TRBD1 (6 bases). Looked up from germline, CDR1 is LNHDA and CDR2 is SQIVND (reference sequence). The CDR3 covers 15 residues. The V end was cut by 5 bases, the J end by 1 base, with 15 bases between. Variable domain in full (rest from reference TRBV19 and TRBJ2-7): DGGITQSPKYLFRKEGQNVTLSCEQNLNHDAMYWYRQDPGQGLRLIYYSQIVNDFQKGDIAEGYSVSREKKESFPLTVTSAQKNPTAFYLCASSPQWTVSYEQYFGPGTRLTVT.

The CDR3 bases are TGTGCCAGCAGTTACTCCGATCGGGGGGGCTACGAGCAGTACTTC. Its protein product is CASSYSDRGGYEQYF. This sequence joins TRBV6-5 and TRBJ2-7; TRBD2 aligns across 8 bases. The germline CDR1 and CDR2 sequences are MNHEY and SVGAGI. J gave up 3 bases and V 0 bases, and 4 bases lay outside the gene matches. The CDR3 runs to 15 residues.

Only one count was recorded for this clone. This rearrangement joins TRBV6-1 to TRBJ1-4; D ambiguous. Trimming pared 3 bases from V and 3 bases from J, leaving 5 bases between. Germline CDR1 is MNHNS and CDR2 is SASEGT. The CDR3 is 13 residues long. CDR3 amino acids: CASSESANEKLFF. DNA for the CDR3: TGTGCCAGCAGTGAGTCAGCTAATGAAAAACTGTTTTTT.

This chain uses TRBV6-5 with TRBJ2-7; 10 bases fit TRBD2. Germline CDR1 and CDR2: MNHEY and SVGAGI. This CDR3 spans 15 amino acids. V trimming: 0 bases; J trimming: 7 bases; junction bases outside the gene matches: 6. The CDR3 loop is CASSYSPSGGLEQYF. The CDR3 DNA is TGTGCCAGCAGTTACTCGCCTAGCGGGGGTTTGGAGCAGTACTTC.

This chain uses TRBV10-2 with TRBJ2-7; perhaps TRBD1 as D (5 bases). Trimming left V 6 bases short and J 5 bases short, with 14 bases between. The CDR3 contains 13 residues. Germline V CDR1 and CDR2: WSHSY, SAAADI. The CDR3 here is CASRNQGPHEQYF. In DNA, the CDR3 is TGCGCCAGCAGAAACCAGGGTCCCCACGAGCAGTACTTC.

This clone has just one count. Other DNA sequences in the same sample also yield this CDR3. This chain connects TRBV27 to TRBJ1-1; the D is unclear. The CDR3 length is 12 residues. V was shortened by 4 bases and J by 0 bases, with 3 bases between the two germline ends. CDR1 is MNHEY, CDR2 SMNVEV, per germline (reference sequence). The CDR3 sequence: CASSSVNTEAFF. The CDR3 region has the DNA TGTGCCAGCAGTTCTGTGAACACTGAAGCTTTCTTT.

This clone occurred once. The V and J genes are TRBV7-2 and TRBJ2-2, with 10 bases identical to TRBD2. Germline V gene lookup returns CDR1 SGHTA and CDR2 FQGNSA. CDR3 length: 18 residues. Trimming removed 3 bases from V and 5 bases from J; junction bases left unmatched: 12. In nucleotides, the CDR3 is TGTGCCAGCAGCTTTCCACTAGCGGGGATCCCGAGGACCGGGGAGCTGTTTTTT. The encoded protein is CASSFPLAGIPRTGELFF.

The chain uses TRBV4-1 and TRBJ2-3; 7 positions match TRBD1. V lost 1 base to trimming and J lost 4 bases; unmatched junction nucleotides: 11. Germline V CDR1 and CDR2: MGHRA, YSYEKL. The CDR3 runs 17 residues. CDR3 in amino acids: CASSQVETGSWADTQYF. The CDR3 DNA is TGCGCCAGCAGCCAAGTGGAGACAGGGTCGTGGGCAGATACGCAGTATTTT.